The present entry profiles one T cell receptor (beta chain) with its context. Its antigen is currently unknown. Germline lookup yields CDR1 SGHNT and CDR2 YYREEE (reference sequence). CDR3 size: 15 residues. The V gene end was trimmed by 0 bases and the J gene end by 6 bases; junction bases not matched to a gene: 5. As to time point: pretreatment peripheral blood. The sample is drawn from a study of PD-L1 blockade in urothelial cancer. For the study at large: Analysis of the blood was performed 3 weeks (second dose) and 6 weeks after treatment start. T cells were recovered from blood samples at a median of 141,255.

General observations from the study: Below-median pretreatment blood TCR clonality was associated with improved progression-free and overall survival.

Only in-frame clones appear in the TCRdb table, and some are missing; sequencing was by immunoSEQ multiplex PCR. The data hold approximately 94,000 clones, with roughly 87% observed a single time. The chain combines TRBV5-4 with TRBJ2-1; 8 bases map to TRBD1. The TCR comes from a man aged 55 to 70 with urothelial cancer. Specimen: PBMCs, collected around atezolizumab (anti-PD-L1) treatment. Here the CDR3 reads CASSLGRGRGNEQFF. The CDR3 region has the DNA TGTGCCAGCAGCTTGGGCAGGGGGCGCGGCAATGAGCAGTTCTTC.